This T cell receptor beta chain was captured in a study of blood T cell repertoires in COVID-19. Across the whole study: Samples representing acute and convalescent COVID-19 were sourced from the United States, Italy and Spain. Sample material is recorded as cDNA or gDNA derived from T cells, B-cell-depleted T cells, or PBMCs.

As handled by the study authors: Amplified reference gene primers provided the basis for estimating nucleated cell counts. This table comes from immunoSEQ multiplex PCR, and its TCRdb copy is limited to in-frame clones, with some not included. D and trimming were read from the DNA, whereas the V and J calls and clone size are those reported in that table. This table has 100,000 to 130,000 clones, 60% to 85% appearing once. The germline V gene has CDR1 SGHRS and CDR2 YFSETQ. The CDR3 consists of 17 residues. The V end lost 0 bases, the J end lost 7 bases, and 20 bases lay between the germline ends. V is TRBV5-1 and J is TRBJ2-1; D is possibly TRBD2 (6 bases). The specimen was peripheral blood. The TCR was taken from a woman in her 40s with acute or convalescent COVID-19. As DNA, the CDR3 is TGCGCCAGCAGCTTGGATGTTGGGATTATAGGAGGGAATGAGCAGTTCTTC. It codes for CASSLDVGIIGGNEQFF.